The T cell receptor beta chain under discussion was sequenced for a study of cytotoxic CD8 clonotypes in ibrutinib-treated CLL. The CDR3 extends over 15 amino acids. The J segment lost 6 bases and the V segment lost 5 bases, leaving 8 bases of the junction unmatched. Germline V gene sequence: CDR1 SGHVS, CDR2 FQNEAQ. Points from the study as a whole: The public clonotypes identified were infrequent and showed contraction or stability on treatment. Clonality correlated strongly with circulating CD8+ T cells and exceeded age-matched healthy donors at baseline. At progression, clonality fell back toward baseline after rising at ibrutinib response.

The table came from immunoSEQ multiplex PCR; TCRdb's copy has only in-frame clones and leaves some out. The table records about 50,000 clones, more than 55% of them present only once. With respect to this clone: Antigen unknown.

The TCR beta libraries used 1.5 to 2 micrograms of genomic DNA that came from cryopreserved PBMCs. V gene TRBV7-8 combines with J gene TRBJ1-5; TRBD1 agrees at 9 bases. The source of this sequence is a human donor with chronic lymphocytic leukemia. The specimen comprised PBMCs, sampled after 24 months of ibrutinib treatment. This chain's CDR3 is CASSLTGGWGQPQHF. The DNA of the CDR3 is TGTGCCAGCAGCCTAACAGGGGGCTGGGGTCAGCCCCAGCATTTT.